This T cell receptor (beta chain) was documented in a study of cytomegalovirus exposure and HLA in healthy donors (dated by TCRdb to about 2017). With respect to the entire study: In an earlier analysis of under 600 of the donors, 276 Gb of sequence data and 90 million to 120 million unique TCR beta sequences from some 170 million T cells were reported. An early release that covered roughly 600 HLA-typed donors contained approximately 300 gigabases of sequencing data and tens of millions of unique TCR sequences. Of the approximately 400 genotyped donors, roughly 80% were placed in the genetic ancestry cluster associated with self-reported Caucasian donors. The study aimed to test whether cataloging public T cell receptors could reveal signatures of past pathogen exposure. Using immunosequencing, the study profiled T cell repertoires from 666 subjects and related those repertoires to cytomegalovirus serostatus. Along with the approximately 650-subject first cohort, a separate validation cohort of approximately 110 different subjects was used. High-throughput TCR immunosequencing, statistical association of individual TCRs with disease status, and machine learning were combined to predict cytomegalovirus infection status. A later analysis re-analyzed previously published TCR beta repertoires from 550 to 700 donors and added high-resolution HLA genotyping to study TCR occurrence patterns. In the later analysis, no new phenotypic data were used to find candidate immune exposures; instead, reliance was placed on TCR beta sequences and their occurrence across donors. To decide whether each TCR beta V gene segment behaved as functional or pseudogenic, an earlier analysis of some 600 of the donors relied on high-throughput TCR beta sequencing. Donor age, sex, ethnicity and CMV serostatus were collected together with the repertoire data. Genome-wide SNP genotypes for about 60% of the 666 donors were used in a later genetic analysis, which treated that subset as a discovery cohort. Every discovery cohort repertoire had been produced on one sequencing platform. HLA typing included class I and class II loci at four-digit resolution. The number of donors typed differed by locus, with about 620-630 for A, B, C, DRB1 and DQB1, more than 500 for DQA1, about 610 for DPA1, and about 450 for DPB1. A handful of DR-DQ haplotypes were treated as single units for association and clustering because of strong linkage in the cohort. Across around 400 genotyped donors of the cohort, an average of about 200,000 unique TCR beta nucleotide sequences per donor were sequenced, and 15% to 20% of those sequences were non-productive. The full study reports these points: A later genetic analysis reported fewer N-insertions in productive TCRs among donors in an Asian-associated ancestry cluster than the roughly 670-donor mean. The only immune exposure information available for the cohort was CMV serostatus. The authors suggested that the approach could potentially be generalized to other disease states and immunological phenotypes. Most TCR sequences were observed very rarely across donors, whereas some public TCRs were present in many individuals. A few of the identified cytomegalovirus-associated TCR beta chains were confirmed in vitro to be specific for cytomegalovirus antigens. In an earlier analysis of 587 of the donors, most TCR beta V segments were observed in productive rearrangements about 90% or about 30% of the time, broadly matching IMGT annotations. Approximately 16 rarely observed V segments, including chromosome 9 orphons, were excluded from the earlier analysis of several hundred of the donors because counts were too low. Specific HLA alleles were associated with 16,951 TCR beta sequences at a false discovery rate of 0.05 in a later analysis. A later analysis found that TCR association rates varied across HLA loci, with DRB1 alleles showing the most associated TCRs and HLA-C alleles the fewest. A later analysis found that most CMV-associated TCR beta chains appeared HLA-restricted, with HLA associations seemingly driven largely by CMV exposure. The classifier was reported to diagnose cytomegalovirus status with high specificity and sensitivity in both the original and validation cohorts. Correlated functional status among segregating V segments might reflect linkage disequilibrium, but an unknown experimental factor could not be ruled out. The study listed around 160 TCR beta chains as associated with cytomegalovirus. In this cohort, only TCR beta chains were sequenced, and detectable features were limited by the absence of alpha or paired-chain data. Because HLA typing was unavailable for some donors at each locus, only the typed subset was used in association tests. Roughly uniform sequencing depth across donors was assumed in presence/absence analyses, although this assumption may not hold. A further reported finding was that TCR beta sequences accurately predicted the HLA-A and HLA-B alleles for most subjects in the first cohort. A later genetic analysis associated a missense DCLRE1C variant with V-gene and J-gene trimming of TCR beta chains, and an independent cohort replicated the association. A later analysis reported that several top co-occurrence clusters appeared linked to parvovirus B19, influenza, CMV and Epstein-Barr virus. When HLA alleles, especially DR and DQ, strongly co-occurred, TCR associations were difficult to assign to individual alleles. The sequencing pipeline was judged likely to have produced a cluster of highly shared sequence variants as a technical artifact. Compared with equally common non-associated chains, HLA-associated TCR beta chains in a later analysis were more clonally expanded and had lower generation probabilities.

Libraries were constructed by the immunoSEQ multiplex PCR assay. The multiplex PCR relied on a mix of 60 forward primers for TCR Vbeta segments and 13 reverse primers for TCR Jbeta segments. Amplification of the CDR3 region of rearranged TCR beta genes was performed with a multiplex PCR assay on genomic DNA. The amplified TCR beta libraries were sequenced on the Illumina HiSeq System as 87-base-pair reads. The authors processed their data as follows. Across the 700 or so repertoires, a later analysis counted approximately 75 million unique TCR beta chains, roughly 11 million of which were shared by at least two donors. A nearest-neighbor algorithm error-corrected the raw reads and collapsed the reads into unique sequences, merging closely related sequences to remove PCR and sequencing errors. V, D and J gene segments were assigned by aligning CDR3 sequences to IMGT reference sequences. For a sequence to be retained, at least a six-nucleotide match to both a V gene segment and a J gene segment was required. A rearrangement counted as productive if the CDR3 had no stop codons and remained in frame with V and J, and every other rearrangement counted as non-productive. CDR3 was defined by IMGT convention, running from the second conserved V-encoded cysteine to the conserved J-encoded phenylalanine. Sequences without an unambiguous match to a single V gene segment were excluded from the earlier analysis of approximately 600 of the donors. An earlier analysis of 450 to 650 of the donors called V segments functional above 56.7% productive rearrangements and segregating when the between-donor standard deviation exceeded 5%. A statistical classification framework was developed to diagnose cytomegalovirus status using the catalog of TCR beta chain sequences. A later analysis assigned V and J genes by comparing TCR nucleotide sequences with IMGT/GENE-DB human TR gene sequences. A later analysis assigned CDR3 sequences and most-parsimonious VDJ recombination scenarios with the TCRdist pipeline. In a later analysis, each TCR beta chain was defined by its CDR3 amino acid sequence together with its V-gene family, and reads without a unique V-gene family were excluded. As a way to deal with suspected cross-contamination and a sequencing artifact, a later analysis dropped roughly 600 nucleotide sequences that were highly shared and had low generation probability. For each public chain, a later analysis derived a clonal expansion index from normalized ranks of inferred template counts within each repertoire. In a later analysis, generation probabilities were computed using a VDJ recombination model fitted to out-of-frame rearrangements, and the results were checked against IGoR. In a later analysis, hypergeometric tests were used to score TCR-TCR, TCR-HLA and TCR-CMV co-occurrence, with a repertoire-size bias correction applied to TCR pairs. In a later analysis, false discovery rates were estimated by permuting HLA or CMV assignments 20 times. In a later analysis, co-occurring TCRs were grouped with DBSCAN, and TCRdist sequence similarity was added when clustering was performed within HLA-allele-positive subsets. Repertoires with fewer than 30,000 or more than 120,000 public chains, plus five repertoires with anomalous nucleotide sharing, were excluded from co-occurrence clustering. The source is immuneACCESS, and TCRdb retained only in-frame sequences with V and J called. Part of the clones is not carried over; for the studies checked, unresolved V genes explain less than half of this, and the remainder is unexplained. V, J and clone size are taken as reported in that table, and D and trimming were inferred from the DNA itself. The sample data list over 150,000 clones, and 60% to 80% of these were observed just once. Around 2.8% of the sample is held by the ten biggest clonotypes.

The cohort consisted of some 670 healthy bone marrow donors. At the time of sampling, all cohort members were nominally healthy, though unrecorded immune exposures were likely present. The donor was CMV seropositive and belonged to the group of around 300 seropositive cohort members. A peripheral blood sample was collected from each donor, and TCR beta sequencing was performed on peripheral blood mononuclear cells. The Qiagen DNeasy Blood Extraction Kit was used to extract genomic DNA from the blood cell samples. To note about this clone: Its target antigen remains unknown. No base-level quality is on record; no much larger clone is a single base apart.

The TCR comes from a middle-aged woman in good health and CMV-seropositive. The sample comprised PBMCs.

The bases read TGTGCCAGCAGCTCCCCCCAGGGGGCAGGGGAGACCCAGTACTTC. Translation gives CASSSPQGAGETQYF. This chain joins TRBV5-5 to TRBJ2-5; TRBD1 agrees with 8 junctional bases. Including the terminal cysteine and phenylalanine, the CDR3 comprises 15 residues. Of all the DNA, just the CDR3 is kept, 45 bases in frame from base 1. As encoded in the germline V gene (reference sequence), CDR1 is SGHKS while CDR2 is YYEKEE. Clipping removes 3 bases from V and 5 bases from J, with 9 as the unmatched junction base count.